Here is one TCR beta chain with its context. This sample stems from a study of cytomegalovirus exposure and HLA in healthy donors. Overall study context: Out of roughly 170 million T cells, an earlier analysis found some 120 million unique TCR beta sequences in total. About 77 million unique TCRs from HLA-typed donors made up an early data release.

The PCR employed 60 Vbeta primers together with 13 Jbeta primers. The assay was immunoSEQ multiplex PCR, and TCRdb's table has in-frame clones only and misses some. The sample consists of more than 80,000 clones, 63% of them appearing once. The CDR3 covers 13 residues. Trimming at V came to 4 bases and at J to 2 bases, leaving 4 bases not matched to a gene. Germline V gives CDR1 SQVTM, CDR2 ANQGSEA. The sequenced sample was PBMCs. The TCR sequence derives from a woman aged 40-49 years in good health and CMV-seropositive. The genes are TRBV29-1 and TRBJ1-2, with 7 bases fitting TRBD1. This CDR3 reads CSVGQGGNYGYTF. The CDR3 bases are TGCAGCGTTGGACAGGGTGGAAACTATGGCTACACCTTC.